The entry below gives a single T cell receptor beta chain sequence along with its context. Its antigen is currently unknown. This sample was included in a study of cytomegalovirus exposure and HLA in healthy donors. The PCR ran on 60 Vbeta and 13 Jbeta primers. Using immunoSEQ multiplex PCR, the repertoire was profiled, and TCRdb retains in-frame clones only, with some absent. The data contain 150,000 to 160,000 clones, roughly 80% of them singletons. Study outcomes and limitations: Reports described diagnosis of cytomegalovirus status by the classifier as highly specific and sensitive. Immune exposure information available was restricted to CMV serostatus.

Sequenced input: PBMCs. The clonotype comes from a man aged 30 to 45 in good health and CMV-seropositive.

CDR3 residues: CASSPDSAISTGELFF. DNA for the CDR3: TGCGCCAGCAGCCCGGACAGCGCAATAAGCACCGGGGAGCTGTTTTTT. V and J are TRBV5-1 and TRBJ2-2; a weak D match, TRBD1 (6 bases). This CDR3 region has 16 residues. Germline V CDR1 and CDR2: SGHRS, YFSETQ. Trimming stripped 4 bases from V and 4 bases from J, with 17 bases between. Drawing the rest from reference TRBV5-1 and TRBJ2-2, the complete variable domain is KAGVTQTPRYLIKTRGQQVTLSCSPISGHRSVSWYQQTPGQGLQFLFEYFSETQRNKGNFPGRFSGRQFSNSRSEMNVSTLELGDSALYLCASSPDSAISTGELFFGEGSRLTVL.